Below, one T cell receptor (beta chain) is given with its context. It lacks a known antigen. No much larger clone exists at a distance of one base, and base qualities are not known. TCRbeta CDR3 regions were amplified from genomic DNA using the immunoSEQ Assay, a bias-controlled multiplex PCR. In the paper's pipeline: Nucleated cell counts per sample were estimated from amplification of reference gene primers within the assay. Sequence reads were collapsed and filtered to measure the absolute abundance of every unique TCRbeta CDR3 rearrangement. For each sample, productive Simpson clonality was calculated as the square root of Simpson's diversity index across productive rearrangements. TCRdb provides this immuneACCESS table in a form limited to in-frame rearrangements. Some clones are lacking; in checked studies, under half of them reflect an unresolved V gene, and why the rest are absent is not known. That table furnishes V, J and clone size, whereas the DNA furnished D and trimming. Across this sample there are about 440,000 clones, with about 89% seen only once. The top ten clones comprise 4% to 5.5% of the sample.

Each collaborating institution followed its own protocols to collect whole blood in K2EDTA tubes. For TCRbeta analysis, collaborators shipped samples as frozen whole blood, isolated PBMCs, or DNA extracted from either of those sample types. The data stem from a study of blood T cell repertoires in COVID-19 (dated by TCRdb to between 2020 and 2021). Background for the entire study: Samples covering the acute and convalescent phases of COVID-19 were provided by collaborators in the United States, Italy and Spain. The material from the prospective study consisted of cDNA or gDNA derived from T cells, B-cell-depleted T cells, or PBMCs. Deeply sampled blood TCRbeta repertoires from subjects exposed to, actively infected with, or recovered from COVID-19 were included in the dataset. Nearly every sample came with metadata listing a de-identified subject ID, COVID-19 status, age in years and sex. Samples came from the ongoing ImmuneRACE study (first 160 participants) plus 1,254 subjects from 6 global collaborators. Where available, HLA class I and class II types were taken from metadata supplied by the sample provider and were not determined by assay-based typing. The repertoires were released in a freely available public database meant as a resource for research on the immune response to SARS-CoV-2. Here is what the overall study found, with its caveats: The quantity of clinical and demographic metadata differed by source and by participant and was supplied without curation.

Inclusive of the bounding cysteine and phenylalanine, the CDR3 is 15 residues long. The read is trimmed to its CDR3 DNA, 45 bases read in frame from base 1. The germline V end is reduced by 7 bases and the J end by 6 bases; junction bases left unmatched: 10. Via the germline V gene (reference sequence), CDR1 is MNHEY and CDR2 SMNVEV. The V and J genes are TRBV27 and TRBJ1-5; a stretch of 9 junction bases matches TRBD1. The sequenced sample was peripheral blood. The TCR was taken from a woman in her 30s with acute or convalescent COVID-19. The sequenced DNA is TGTGCCAGCAAAACGGGACAGGGAGTAGCTCAGCCCCAGCATTTT. This gives the protein CASKTGQGVAQPQHF.